The 27 T cell receptor beta chains given below trace back to one sample, sequenced in a study of blood T cell repertoires in COVID-19. Clones were sequenced by immunoSEQ multiplex PCR, and TCRdb holds only the in-frame ones, with some missing. The sample holds about 210,000 clones, 81% seen once. Sequenced sample: PBMCs or T cells enriched from blood (not recorded which). The receptors derive from a woman in her 50s with acute COVID-19.

The gene calls are TRBV29-1 and TRBJ2-7, with 9 bases matching TRBD2. Germline V gene lookup returns CDR1 SQVTM and CDR2 ANQGSEA. Unmatched junction bases numbered 7, after V lost 6 bases and J lost 7 bases. This CDR3 has 12 residues. The CDR3 coding sequence is TGCAGCGTCCCATGGCGGGAGGGTGAGCAGTACTTC. The encoded protein is CSVPWREGEQYF.

The chain recombines TRBV7-2 with TRBJ1-3; no clear D gene. The CDR3 is made up of 15 amino acids. CDR1 is SGHTA, CDR2 FQGNSA, per germline. Trimming shortened V by 5 bases and J by 0 bases, and 11 bases separated the two germline ends. CDR3 region: CASSRSGNSGNTIYF. For the CDR3, the DNA is TGTGCCAGCAGCAGATCAGGAAACTCTGGAAACACCATATATTTT.

The CDR3 sequence is CASSQRVDPSSGNTIYF. The CDR3, as DNA: TGCGCCAGCAGCCAGAGGGTCGACCCAAGCTCTGGAAACACCATATATTTT. The chain links TRBV4-3 to TRBJ1-3; D unresolved. The V gene's germline CDR1 is LGHNA and CDR2 YSLEER. The length of the CDR3 is 17 residues. Trimming removed 3 bases at V and 0 bases at J, with 15 bases between.

The chain links TRBV28 to TRBJ1-2; 9 bases agree with TRBD1. With V trimmed by 3 bases and J by 4 bases, 9 bases remained unmatched. Germline V CDR1 and CDR2: MDHEN, SYDVKM. This CDR3 is built from 16 residues. CDR3 protein: CASSFSPGTGIYGYTF. CDR3 nucleotide sequence: TGTGCCAGCAGTTTTTCCCCCGGGACAGGGATCTATGGCTACACCTTC.

As DNA, the CDR3 is TGCGCCAGCGGAGTAAATTCACCCCTCCACTTT. It is translated as CASGVNSPLHF. The genes are TRBV5-1 and TRBJ1-6, with unresolved D. From germline, CDR1 is SGHRS and CDR2 YFSETQ. V was shortened by 7 bases and J by 7 bases, with 6 bases between the two germline ends. The CDR3 has 11 residues.

This clone came up a few times. This chain joins TRBV6-2 or TRBV6-3 and TRBJ1-1; D gene unclear. This CDR3 comprises 13 residues. Trimming took off 4 bases at V and 5 bases at J, with 11 bases between the two ends. Germline CDR1 and CDR2: MNHEY and SVGEGT. Written as DNA, the CDR3 is TGTGCCAGCAGTTTAAGAGGGTGGACTGAAGCTTTCTTT. Translated, it gives CASSLRGWTEAFF.

This sequence joins TRBV2 and TRBJ1-6; possibly TRBD1 for D (6 bases). There are 13 residues in the CDR3. Trimming took 7 bases from V and 9 from J, leaving 13 bases between them. Per the germline V gene, CDR1 is SNHLY and CDR2 is FYNNEI. CDR3 DNA: TGTGCCAGCAAACAGGGAGATACTTCACCCCTCCACTTT. It codes for CASKQGDTSPLHF.

This clone was observed a few times. V usage is TRBV5-1 and J usage is TRBJ1-4; 8 nucleotides match TRBD1. This CDR3 is 17 amino acids long. Germline V gene data show CDR1 as SGHRS and CDR2 as YFSETQ. V shed 1 base and J 7 bases; nucleotides not matched to a gene: 12. CDR3 residues: CASSLLFVGQGTEKLFF. CDR3 DNA: TGCGCCAGCAGCTTGTTATTCGTCGGACAGGGCACTGAAAAACTGTTTTTT.

The chain carries TRBV5-6 and TRBJ1-6, with TRBD1 matching 10 bases. CDR3 size: 16 residues. Germline CDR1 is SGHDT and CDR2 is YYEEEE. Trimming removed 7 bases from V and 8 bases from J; junction bases left unmatched: 12. The CDR3 here is CASGADRGFLDSPLHF. The CDR3 coding sequence is TGTGCCAGCGGCGCGGACAGGGGGTTTTTGGATTCACCCCTCCACTTT.

This sequence joins TRBV2 and TRBJ2-3; 10 bases are a match to TRBD1. CDR3 size: 17 residues. Losses at the gene ends were 7 bases for V and 6 bases for J; bases not matched to a gene: 16. Germline CDR1 reads SNHLY; CDR2 reads FYNNEI. The CDR3 here is CASTLPRGQGDDDTQYF. The DNA for the CDR3 is TGTGCCAGCACTCTCCCCCGAGGACAGGGGGATGATGATACGCAGTATTTT.

The V and J genes are TRBV27 and TRBJ2-1; 10 positions match TRBD2. The germline V gene encodes CDR1 MNHEY and CDR2 SMNVEV (reference sequence). The CDR3 is 15 residues long. V lost 6 bases and J lost 7; bases outside the gene matches: 9. In DNA, the CDR3 is TGTGCCAGCAGCCCTAATAGCGGGGGGCTTAATGAGCAGTTCTTC. Its translation: CASSPNSGGLNEQFF.

The rearrangement joins TRBV6-5 to TRBJ2-7, with 9 bases matching TRBD2. Losses at the gene ends were 6 bases for V and 3 bases for J; bases not matched to a gene: 9. The CDR3 sequence is 15 residues long. Germline V lookup: CDR1 MNHEY, CDR2 SVGAGI. For the CDR3, the DNA is TGTGCCAGCAGCGTCCGACTAGCGGACAACTACGAGCAGTACTTC. It is translated as CASSVRLADNYEQYF.

The chain is built from TRBV2 and TRBJ1-1; D is unresolved. Trimming pared 5 bases from V and 5 bases from J, leaving 21 bases between. This CDR3 has 16 residues. Germline CDR1 and CDR2: SNHLY and FYNNEI. CDR3 DNA sequence: TGTGCCAGCAGTTCAGGCCCAAGCTATCCACTGACTGAAGCTTTCTTT. It is translated as CASSSGPSYPLTEAFF.

This chain joins TRBV12-3 or TRBV12-4 and TRBJ1-2; 9 bases map to TRBD1. The CDR3 totals 13 residues. V trimming: 6 bases; J trimming: 4 bases; junction bases outside the gene matches: 3. CDR3 in DNA: TGTGCCAGCAGGGGACAGGGTGTCTATGGCTACACCTTC. Residues: CASRGQGVYGYTF.

The chain links TRBV28 to TRBJ1-6; D possibly corresponds to TRBD1 (6 bases). The CDR3 is 15 amino acids. V lost 2 bases and J 8 bases, leaving 13 bases between the germline ends. The germline V gene has CDR1 MDHEN and CDR2 SYDVKM. CDR3 loop: CASSLSRGAYSPLHF. The CDR3 nucleotides are TGTGCCAGCAGTTTAAGCAGGGGAGCCTATTCACCCCTCCACTTT.

The chain carries TRBV7-2 and TRBJ1-1; D is possibly TRBD1 (6 bases). Trimming took 2 bases from V and 2 from J, leaving 21 bases between them. Germline loops: CDR1 SGHTA, CDR2 FQGNSA. CDR3 length: 18 residues. In DNA, the CDR3 is TGTGCCAGCAGCTTAAATTATCTCCCCGGCAGGGGAAACACTGAAGCTTTCTTT. Protein product: CASSLNYLPGRGNTEAFF. The entire variable domain, with the rest obtained from reference TRBV7-2 and TRBJ1-1, is as follows: GAGVSQSPSNKVTEKGKDVELRCDPISGHTALYWYRQSLGQGLEFLIYFQGNSAPDKSGLPSDRFSAERTGGSVSTLTIQRTQQEDSAVYLCASSLNYLPGRGNTEAFFGQGTRLTVV.

The rearrangement joins TRBV28 to TRBJ2-7; D not resolved. The germline gives CDR1 MDHEN, CDR2 SYDVKM. The CDR3 extends over 11 amino acids. V was cut by 6 bases and J by 7 bases, with 10 bases left in between. In DNA, the CDR3 is TGTGCCAGCAGCCTTCGCGAGGAGCAGTACTTC. Amino acid sequence: CASSLREEQYF.

This chain links TRBV6-2 or TRBV6-3 with TRBJ2-7; no reliable D call. V dropped 4 bases and J dropped 5 bases, with 6 bases sitting between them. CDR3 length equals 11 residues. The germline gives CDR1 MNHEY, CDR2 SVGEGT. The CDR3 nucleotides are TGTGCCAGCAGTTTTGTCGACGAGCAGTACTTC. This translates into CASSFVDEQYF.

The V gene is TRBV21-1, the J gene TRBJ1-1; TRBD1, the table's D call, lacks a check against the DNA. TRBV21-1 is termed a pseudogene. CDR3 length equals 16 residues. CDR3: CASSIPETGGNTEAFF. In DNA, the CDR3 is TGTGCCAGCAGCATCCCGGAGACAGGGGGAAACACTGAAGCTTTCTTT.

The chain recombines TRBV15 with TRBJ1-4; D is possibly TRBD1 (6 bases). V was trimmed by 2 bases and J by 8 bases, leaving 6 bases between them. The germline gives CDR1 LNHNV, CDR2 YYDKDF (reference sequence). The CDR3 runs to 12 residues. DNA of the CDR3: TGTGCCACCAGCAGACAGGGGGAAAAACTGTTTTTT. Protein: CATSRQGEKLFF.

For this clone: An end of the junction differs from the germline gene, which may be a read error. CDR3 region: CASSQTGGSTDTQYF. In DNA form, the CDR3 reads TGTGCTAGCAGCCAGACGGGGGGGAGCACAGATACGCAGTATTTT. The rearrangement uses TRBV7-7 and TRBJ2-3; the match to TRBD2 covers 8 bases. Germline loops: CDR1 SSHAT, CDR2 FNYEAQ (reference sequence). The CDR3 is made up of 15 amino acids.

The chain's CDR3 is CASSYSTGWFYGYTF. CDR3 DNA: TGTGCCAGCAGTTACTCAACAGGGTGGTTCTATGGCTACACCTTC. The rearrangement joins TRBV6-2 or TRBV6-3 to TRBJ1-2, with a weak D call TRBD1 (6 bases). Germline-derived CDR1 and CDR2 are MNHEY and SVGEGT. The CDR3 length is 15 residues. With 0 bases removed from V and 4 bases from J, the gap between germline ends came to 12 bases.

CDR3 residues: CASSTGNYEKLFF. DNA of the CDR3: TGTGCCAGCTCGACAGGGAACTACGAAAAACTGTTTTTT. The J gene is TRBJ1-4, the V gene TRBV18; 7 bases fit TRBD1. The CDR3 covers 13 residues. With 6 bases clipped from V and 8 bases from J, the junction kept 6 bases outside the gene matches. CDR1 is KGHSH and CDR2 is LQKENI in the germline V gene.

The CDR3 protein is CASSQGTSGRYNEQFF. The CDR3 DNA follows: TGCGCCAGCAGCCAGGGGACTAGCGGGCGATACAATGAGCAGTTCTTC. The J gene is TRBJ2-1, the V gene TRBV4-3, with 12 bases that match TRBD2. Germline V gene sequence: CDR1 LGHNA, CDR2 YSLEER. V was pared by 3 bases and J by 4 bases, with 4 bases of the junction left unmatched. The CDR3 has 16 amino acids.

The gene calls are TRBV19 and TRBJ2-3, with TRBD2 identical over 10 bases. V lost 5 bases, J lost 6 bases, and 11 bases stayed unmatched. CDR1 is LNHDA and CDR2 is SQIVND in the germline V gene (reference sequence). The CDR3 spans 16 residues. For the CDR3, the DNA is TGTGCCAGTAGTCAACGACTAGCGGGCACCGGGGATACGCAGTATTTT. Protein product: CASSQRLAGTGDTQYF.

The rearrangement uses TRBV30 and TRBJ1-4; TRBD1 matches at 8 bases. The V and J ends lost 0 bases and 7 bases, in that order; junction bases with no gene match: 25. CDR1 is GTSNPN, CDR2 SVGIG, per germline (reference sequence). The CDR3 contains 21 residues. The CDR3 bases are TGTGCCTGGAGTGTACCTACAGTCTTTCGCAGGGGGCAGGTCATCGGTGAAAAACTGTTTTTT. It encodes CAWSVPTVFRRGQVIGEKLFF.

The chain employs TRBV5-3 and TRBJ2-7, with D possibly matching TRBD2 (6 bases). TRBV5-3 is given ORF status, its function remaining uncertain. This CDR3 is built from 14 residues. V was cut by 3 bases and J by 3 bases, with 13 bases left in between. CDR3 DNA sequence: TGTGCCAGAAGCTGGTGGGACTGCAGCTACGAGCAGTACTTC. Protein: CARSWWDCSYEQYF.